This paragraph reports one T cell receptor beta chain. These data belong to a study of patients and donors after allogeneic stem cell transplantation. V shed 6 bases, J shed 5 bases, and the junction held 4 bases outside the gene matches. The CDR3 totals 12 residues. Germline loops: CDR1 DFQATT, CDR2 SNEGSKA (reference sequence). Via MiXCR, TCRdb re-called the RT-PCR reads, giving one row per CDR3 protein. The sample records 200,000 to 250,000 distinct CDR3 sequences, 12% to 15% being singletons. The chain has TRBV20-1 and TRBJ1-1; 9 bases map to TRBD1. The sample comprised blood, either unsorted or a sorted T cell fraction (not recorded which). The receptor was isolated from a human donor who was either an allogeneic HSCT recipient or a stem cell or donor lymphocyte infusion donor (not recorded which). It is not recorded whose cells these are; they may come from a transplant donor. The CDR3 bases are TGCAGTGCCAGGACAGGGGCGACTGAAGCTTTCTTT. Its protein is CSARTGATEAFF.